This TCR beta chain derives from a study of beta chain features in type 1 diabetes. Points from the study as a whole: Moderately but significantly shorter TCRB CDR3s were found in Type 1 diabetes patients in all four CD4+ subsets.

A note on this clone: Its antigen is undetermined.

The V gene's germline CDR1 is SGHTA and CDR2 FQGNSA. The CDR3 is 14 residues long. V shed 1 base and J shed 4 bases, with 10 bases lying between them. The investigators reverse transcribed all of the isolated RNA, so they sequenced expressed TCRB transcripts. Repertoires were generated with immunoSEQ multiplex PCR, while TCRdb's copy carries only in-frame clones and drops some. The sample lists 65,000 to 100,000 clones, around a third occurring once. The sample was stem cell memory CD4+ T cells from blood. This TCR came from a woman younger than 35 in good health. The chain is built from TRBV7-2 and TRBJ1-2; D uncertain. The CDR3 sequence: CASSLDYNAYGYTF. CDR3 sequence (DNA): TGTGCCAGCAGCTTAGATTACAACGCCTATGGCTACACCTTC.